Listed here is a single T cell receptor beta chain. The entry originates in a study of blood T cell repertoires in COVID-19. Across the whole study: Acute and convalescent COVID-19 samples came from the United States, Italy and Spain. From T cells, B-cell-depleted T cells, or PBMCs came the material, which was cDNA or gDNA.

As handled by the study authors: Estimated nucleated cell counts came from reference gene primer amplification. Clones were sequenced by immunoSEQ multiplex PCR, and TCRdb holds only the in-frame ones, with some missing. The DNA gave D and trimming, while V, J and clone size come from that table. This sample has 140,000 to 150,000 clones, with 84% found just once. The sample comprised peripheral blood. This receptor was identified in a man aged 55 to 70 with active or convalescent COVID-19.

CDR3 DNA sequence: TGTGCCACCAGTGGGGAGACTAGCGGGGCATACGAGCAGTACTTC. This gives the protein CATSGETSGAYEQYF. The chain links TRBV24-1 to TRBJ2-7; 11 bases are a match to TRBD2. Germline V lookup: CDR1 KGHDR, CDR2 SFDVKD. This CDR3 has 15 amino acids. Trimming at V came to 5 bases and at J to 4 bases, leaving 6 bases not matched to a gene.